This TCR beta chain was documented in a study of response to subunit inactivated influenza vaccine. The study's findings and limits: A suggestion made by the authors is that each seasonal influenza vaccination recruits few new T cells.

A few counts support this clonotype. Its matching antigen is unknown. CDR1 DFQATT and CDR2 SNEGSKA come from the germline V gene (reference sequence). V lost 3 bases, J lost 1 base, and 10 bases lay in between. This CDR3 has 13 residues. One entry per CDR3 protein, called by TCRdb with MiXCR from the RT-PCR reads. Seen here are about 780,000 distinct CDR3 sequences, around 20% observed once, and the top ten hold approximately 11%. The J gene is TRBJ2-7, the V gene TRBV20-1; no clear D. The sample consisted of PBMCs from blood, taken roughly 5 days after vaccination. The sequence came from a man aged 50-60 years who received an inactivated influenza vaccine. This chain's CDR3 is CSASSSRSYEQYF. Here the CDR3 DNA reads TGCAGTGCTAGTTCCTCAAGGTCCTACGAGCAGTACTTC.